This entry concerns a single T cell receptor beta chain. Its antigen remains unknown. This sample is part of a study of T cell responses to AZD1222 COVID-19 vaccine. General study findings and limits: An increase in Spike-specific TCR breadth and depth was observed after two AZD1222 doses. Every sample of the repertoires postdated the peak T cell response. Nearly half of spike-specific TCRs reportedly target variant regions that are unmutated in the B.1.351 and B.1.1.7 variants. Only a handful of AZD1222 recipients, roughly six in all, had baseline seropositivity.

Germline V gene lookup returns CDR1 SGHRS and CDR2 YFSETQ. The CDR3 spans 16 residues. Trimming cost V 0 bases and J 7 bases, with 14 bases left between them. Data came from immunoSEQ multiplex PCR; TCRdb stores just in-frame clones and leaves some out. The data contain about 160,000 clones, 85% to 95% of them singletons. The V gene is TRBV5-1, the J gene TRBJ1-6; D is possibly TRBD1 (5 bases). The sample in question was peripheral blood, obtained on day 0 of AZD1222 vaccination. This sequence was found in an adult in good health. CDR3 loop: CASSLEPGPTNSPLHF. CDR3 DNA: TGCGCCAGCAGCTTGGAGCCAGGGCCTACAAATTCACCCCTCCACTTT.